This entry concerns a single TCR beta chain. Profiling relied on immunoSEQ multiplex PCR, and the TCRdb table lists in-frame clones only, not all of them. The table records roughly 330,000 clones, 87% of them present only once. Germline V gene sequence: CDR1 SGHRS, CDR2 YFSETQ. The ends were cut back, 4 bases at V and 5 bases at J, with 9 bases in the middle. The CDR3 covers 12 residues. This sample stems from a study of blood T cell repertoires in COVID-19. Allocation to cohorts depended on clinical history reported by the participants. Sequenced input: PBMCs or T cells enriched from blood (not recorded which). The TCR sequence derives from a woman aged 30 to 39 who had recovered from COVID-19. The chain carries TRBV5-1 and TRBJ1-1, with D possibly TRBD1 on 6 matching bases. The CDR3 protein is CASSLGQTEAFF. The CDR3 DNA reads TGCGCCAGCAGCCTAGGACAGACTGAAGCTTTCTTT.